A single TCR beta chain is shown here with its context. Its antigen is currently not known. Per-base quality was not reported, and no clone a single base away is much larger than it. All of the isolated RNA was reverse transcribed with the High Capacity cDNA Reverse Transcription Kit, so expressed TCRB transcripts were sequenced. Naive, central memory and regulatory T cell samples underwent deep immunoSEQ sequencing, averaging approximately 3.5 million total reads per sample. Sorted cells were lysed in RLT buffer and RNA was extracted with DNase-treated RNeasy Micro or Mini kits, depending on cell number. To prevent cross-contamination, every cell subset was processed on its own, while patient and healthy donor samples were processed together. Using the immunoSEQ multiplex PCR, TCRB sequences were amplified from cDNA into 87-bp fragments spanning the CDR3 region. Amplicons were sequenced on the Illumina HiSeq platform. The authors' pipeline ran thus. PCR bias was computationally corrected using synthetic template baselines, reads within Hamming distance 2 were collapsed, and singletons that could not be merged were discarded. Reads were aligned against IMGT so that V, D and J genes, CDR3 length and insertions or deletions at six rearrangement sites could be assigned. Within each subset, clonotype counts were normalized to sorted cell number, after which true diversity and Gini coefficients were computed with the tcR R package. Repertoire sharing was quantified using the overlap coefficient calculated on TCRB nucleotide sequences. TCRdb limited this immuneACCESS table to in-frame rearrangements with V and J called. A share of clones is missing; checked studies link under half to unresolved V genes, and the rest is unexplained. The V and J calls and clone size are taken from that table; D and trimming were inferred from the DNA. The table for this sample lists 120,000 or so clones; about 17% of them were counted only once. About 2.5% of the sample comes from the top ten.

The data derive from a study of beta chain features in type 1 diabetes (dated by TCRdb to about 2018). A note on the overall study: Patients and healthy donors did not differ in mean age, gender distribution, total cell number or subset yield. In the study, TCRB repertoires of sorted circulating CD4+ T cell subsets from recently diagnosed type 1 diabetes patients were compared with those of matched healthy donors. Across all samples, 90 million to 130 million sorted cells were examined, and cell number per subset correlated strongly with RNA yield. Regulatory and stem cell-like memory subsets were isolated from only 8 patients and roughly 8 healthy donors, whereas naive and central memory subsets came from all 28 donors. The study at large found these results: At VDJ recombination sites, type 1 diabetes patients had fewer insertions and more deleted nucleotides, which implies abnormalities in thymic rearrangement. The naive, central memory and regulatory TCRB repertoires appeared to resemble one another more closely among patients than among healthy donors. PCR might favor shorter templates, but patient and control samples were amplified and corrected together, so any skew would affect both groups equally. Type 1 diabetes patients showed a moderate but significant shortening of TCRB CDR3 length in all four CD4+ subsets. Because the HLA sub-analyses included only small numbers of individuals, any influence of HLA type on TCRB rearrangement was left unresolved. Because cDNA was sequenced instead of genomic DNA, highly expressing activated cells could be over-represented, though the groups showed no difference in activation or CD3 levels.

Trimming at the junction amounts to 2 bases on V and 3 bases on J, and the germline ends lie 21 bases apart. Including cysteine and phenylalanine, the CDR3 has 18 amino acids. Only the CDR3 region is kept as DNA, spanning 54 bases read in frame from base 1. The germline V gene (reference sequence) sets CDR1 to SEHNR and CDR2 to FQNEAQ. A single peripheral blood draw of approximately 100 mL on average was collected from each donor into heparinised tubes. Using a panel that included CD45RO, CCR7, CD25, CD127, CD95 and CD27, naive, central memory, regulatory and stem cell-like memory CD4+ T cells were sorted on a BD FACSAria II. All sorted populations exceeded 95% purity. PBMCs were isolated immediately by Lymphoprep density gradient centrifugation and stained directly without culture. Samples were stained and sorted in pairs, with one healthy donor and one patient per experiment, so that batch effects were minimized.

Sequencing was carried out using central memory CD4+ T cells from blood. The sequence was obtained from a man aged 30-40 years with type 1 diabetes. The chain is encoded by TRBV7-9 joined to TRBJ2-3; the D match is possibly TRBD1 or TRBD2, with 6 bases aligned in each. Here the CDR3 is given as CASSLQKPGALNTDTQYF. The DNA is TGTGCCAGCAGCTTACAAAAGCCGGGGGCCCTTAATACAGATACGCAGTATTTT.